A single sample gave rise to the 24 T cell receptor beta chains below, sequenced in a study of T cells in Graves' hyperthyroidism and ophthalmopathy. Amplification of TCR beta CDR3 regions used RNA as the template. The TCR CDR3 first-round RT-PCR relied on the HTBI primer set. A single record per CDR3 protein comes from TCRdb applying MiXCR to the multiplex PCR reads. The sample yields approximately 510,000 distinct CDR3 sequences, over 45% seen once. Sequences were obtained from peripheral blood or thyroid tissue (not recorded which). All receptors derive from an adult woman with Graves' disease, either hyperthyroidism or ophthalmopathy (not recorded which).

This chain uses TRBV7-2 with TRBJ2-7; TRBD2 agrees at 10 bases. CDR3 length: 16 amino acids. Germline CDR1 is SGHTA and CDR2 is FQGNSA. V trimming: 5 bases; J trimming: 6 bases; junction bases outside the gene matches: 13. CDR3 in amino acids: CASSDPRSGRYGEQYF. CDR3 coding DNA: TGTGCCAGCAGCGACCCACGTAGCGGGAGGTATGGCGAGCAGTACTTC.

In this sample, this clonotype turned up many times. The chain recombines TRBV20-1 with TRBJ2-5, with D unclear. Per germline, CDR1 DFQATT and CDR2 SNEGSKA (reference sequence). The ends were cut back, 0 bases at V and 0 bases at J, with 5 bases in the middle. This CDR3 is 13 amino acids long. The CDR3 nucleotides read TGCAGTGCTAGAGATCCCTACCAAGAGACCCAGTACTTC. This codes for CSARDPYQETQYF.

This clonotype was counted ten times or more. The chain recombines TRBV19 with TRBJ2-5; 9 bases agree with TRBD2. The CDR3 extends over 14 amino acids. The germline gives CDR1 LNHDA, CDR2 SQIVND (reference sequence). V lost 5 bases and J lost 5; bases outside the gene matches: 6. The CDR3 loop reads CASSDSGRGETQYF. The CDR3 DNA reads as TGTGCCAGTAGTGATAGCGGGAGAGGGGAGACCCAGTACTTC.

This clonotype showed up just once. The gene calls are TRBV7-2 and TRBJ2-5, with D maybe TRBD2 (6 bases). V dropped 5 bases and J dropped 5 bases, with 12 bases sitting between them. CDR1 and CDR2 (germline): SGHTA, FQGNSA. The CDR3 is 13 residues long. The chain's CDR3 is CASSPGRTETQYF. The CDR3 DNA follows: TGTGCCAGCAGCCCCGGGAGAACGGAGACCCAGTACTTC.

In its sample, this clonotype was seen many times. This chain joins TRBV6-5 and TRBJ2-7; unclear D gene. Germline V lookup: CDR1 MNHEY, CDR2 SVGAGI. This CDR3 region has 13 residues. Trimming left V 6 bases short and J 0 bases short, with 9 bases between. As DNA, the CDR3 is TGTGCCAGCAGCCAGGCCAGCTCCTACGAGCAGTACTTC. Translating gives CASSQASSYEQYF.

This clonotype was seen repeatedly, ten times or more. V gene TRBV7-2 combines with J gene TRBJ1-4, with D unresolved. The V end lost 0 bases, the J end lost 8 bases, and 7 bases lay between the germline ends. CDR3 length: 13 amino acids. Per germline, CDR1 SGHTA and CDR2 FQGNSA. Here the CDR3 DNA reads TGTGCCAGCAGCTTAGCAGGGAACGAAAAACTGTTTTTT. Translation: CASSLAGNEKLFF.

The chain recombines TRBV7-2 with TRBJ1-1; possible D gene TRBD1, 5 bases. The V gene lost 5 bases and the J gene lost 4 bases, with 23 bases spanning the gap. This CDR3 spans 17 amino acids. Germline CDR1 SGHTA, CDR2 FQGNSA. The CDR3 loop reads CASSNDIGTVEGTEAFF. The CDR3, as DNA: TGTGCCAGCAGCAACGACATCGGGACTGTTGAGGGCACTGAAGCTTTCTTT.

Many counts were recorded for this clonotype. The CDR3 sequence: CASSYPQSGANVLTF. CDR3 sequence (DNA): TGTGCCAGCAGCTACCCCCAGTCTGGGGCCAACGTCCTGACTTTC. This chain uses TRBV7-9 with TRBJ2-6; D remains ambiguous. Germline V gene sequence: CDR1 SEHNR, CDR2 FQNEAQ (reference sequence). CDR3 size: 15 residues. Trimming left V 4 bases short and J 1 base short, with 8 bases between.

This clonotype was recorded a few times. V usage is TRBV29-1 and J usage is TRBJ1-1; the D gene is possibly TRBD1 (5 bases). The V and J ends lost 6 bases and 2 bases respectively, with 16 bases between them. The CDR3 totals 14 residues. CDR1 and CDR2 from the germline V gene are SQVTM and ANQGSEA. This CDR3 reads CSVLPQGSNTEAFF. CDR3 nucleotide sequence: TGCAGCGTCCTGCCGCAGGGAAGCAACACTGAAGCTTTCTTT.

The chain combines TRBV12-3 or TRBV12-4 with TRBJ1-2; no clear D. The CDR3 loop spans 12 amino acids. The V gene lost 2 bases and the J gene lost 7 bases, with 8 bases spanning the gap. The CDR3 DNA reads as TGTGCCAGCAGTTTAATAGGTGTTGGCTACACCTTC. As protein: CASSLIGVGYTF.

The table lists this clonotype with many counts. CDR3 nucleotide sequence: TGCAGTGAACGACGGGGGGATCGGAACACTGAAGCTTTCTTT. Amino acid sequence: CSERRGDRNTEAFF. The chain links TRBV20-1 to TRBJ1-1, with D possibly matching TRBD1 (5 bases). The CDR3 has 14 amino acids. The germline gives CDR1 DFQATT, CDR2 SNEGSKA (reference sequence). V was clipped by 7 bases and J by 1 base, with 16 bases between them.

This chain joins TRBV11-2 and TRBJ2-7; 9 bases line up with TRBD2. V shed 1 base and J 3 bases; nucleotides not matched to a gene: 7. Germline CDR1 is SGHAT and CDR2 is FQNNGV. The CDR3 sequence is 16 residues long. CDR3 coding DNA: TGTGCCAGCAGCTTAGCTGGAGCGGGGGGCTTCTACGAGCAGTACTTC. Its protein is CASSLAGAGGFYEQYF. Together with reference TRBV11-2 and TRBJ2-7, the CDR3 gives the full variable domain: EAGVAQSPRYKIIEKRQSVAFWCNPISGHATLYWYQQILGQGPKLLIQFQNNGVVDDSQLPKDRFSAERLKGVDSTLKIQPAKLEDSAVYLCASSLAGAGGFYEQYFGPGTRLTVT.

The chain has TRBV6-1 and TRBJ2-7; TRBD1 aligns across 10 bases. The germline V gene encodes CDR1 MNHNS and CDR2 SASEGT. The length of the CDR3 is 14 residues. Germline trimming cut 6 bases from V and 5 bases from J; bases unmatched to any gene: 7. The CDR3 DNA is TGTGCCAGCAGAAGCCGGGACAGGGGAAACGAGCAGTACTTC. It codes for CASRSRDRGNEQYF.

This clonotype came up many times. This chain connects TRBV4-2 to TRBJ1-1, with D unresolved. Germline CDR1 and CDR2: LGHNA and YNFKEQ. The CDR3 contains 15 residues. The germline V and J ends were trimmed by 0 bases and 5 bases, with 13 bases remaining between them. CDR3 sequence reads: CASSQEVGESTEAFF. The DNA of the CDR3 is TGTGCCAGCAGCCAAGAAGTCGGGGAATCTACTGAAGCTTTCTTT.

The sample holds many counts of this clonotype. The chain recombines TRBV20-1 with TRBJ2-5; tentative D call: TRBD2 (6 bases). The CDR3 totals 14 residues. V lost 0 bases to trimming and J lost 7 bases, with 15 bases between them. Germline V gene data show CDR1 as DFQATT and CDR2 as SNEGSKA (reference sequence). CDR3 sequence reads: CSAREEDYLRTQYF. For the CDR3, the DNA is TGCAGTGCTAGAGAGGAGGACTACCTGAGGACCCAGTACTTC.

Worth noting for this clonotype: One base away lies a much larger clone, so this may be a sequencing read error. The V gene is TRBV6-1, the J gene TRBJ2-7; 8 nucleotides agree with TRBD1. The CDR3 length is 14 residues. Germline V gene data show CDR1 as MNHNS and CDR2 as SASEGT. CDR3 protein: CASTEGQGSYEQCF. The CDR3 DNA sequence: TGTGCCAGCACCGAAGGACAGGGCTCCTACGAGCAGTGCTTC.

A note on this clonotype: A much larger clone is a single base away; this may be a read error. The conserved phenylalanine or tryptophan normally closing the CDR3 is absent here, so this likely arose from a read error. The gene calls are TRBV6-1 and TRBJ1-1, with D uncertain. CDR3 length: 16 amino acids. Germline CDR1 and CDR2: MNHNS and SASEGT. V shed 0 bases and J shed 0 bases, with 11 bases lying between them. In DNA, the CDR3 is TGTGCCAGCAGTGAAGCGCGCTACAGAGTGAACACTGAAGCTTTCCTT. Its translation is CASSEARYRVNTEAFL.

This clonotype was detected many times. The CDR3 sequence: CASSPGPSYEQYF. CDR3 DNA: TGTGCCAGCAGCCCCGGGCCCTCCTACGAGCAGTACTTC. This rearrangement joins TRBV7-2 to TRBJ2-7; the D is unclear. Trimming stripped 5 bases from V and 0 bases from J, with 8 bases between. Germline loops: CDR1 SGHTA, CDR2 FQGNSA. The CDR3 is 13 amino acids.

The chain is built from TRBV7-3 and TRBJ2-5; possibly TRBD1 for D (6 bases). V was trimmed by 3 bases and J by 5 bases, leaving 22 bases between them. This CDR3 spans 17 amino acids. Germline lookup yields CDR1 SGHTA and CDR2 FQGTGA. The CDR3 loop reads CASSFSWGPGTGETQYF. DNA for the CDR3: TGTGCCAGCAGCTTCTCATGGGGGCCAGGGACCGGGGAGACCCAGTACTTC. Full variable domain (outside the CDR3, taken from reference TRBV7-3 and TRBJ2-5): GAGVSQTPSNKVTEKGKYVELRCDPISGHTALYWYRQSLGQGPEFLIYFQGTGAADDSGLPNDRFFAVRPEGSVSTLKIQRTERGDSAVYLCASSFSWGPGTGETQYFGPGTRLLVL.

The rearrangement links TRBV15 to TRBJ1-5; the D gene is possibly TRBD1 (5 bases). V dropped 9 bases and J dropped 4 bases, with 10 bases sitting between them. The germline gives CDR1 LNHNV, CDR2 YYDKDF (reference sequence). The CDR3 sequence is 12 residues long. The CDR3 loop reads CATGVGNQPQHF. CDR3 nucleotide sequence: TGTGCCACGGGGGTTGGGAATCAGCCCCAGCATTTT. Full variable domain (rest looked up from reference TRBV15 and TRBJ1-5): DAMVIQNPRYQVTQFGKPVTLSCSQTLNHNVMYWYQQKSSQAPKLLFHYYDKDFNNEADTPDNFQSRRPNTSFCFLDIRSPGLGDTAMYLCATGVGNQPQHFGDGTRLSIL.

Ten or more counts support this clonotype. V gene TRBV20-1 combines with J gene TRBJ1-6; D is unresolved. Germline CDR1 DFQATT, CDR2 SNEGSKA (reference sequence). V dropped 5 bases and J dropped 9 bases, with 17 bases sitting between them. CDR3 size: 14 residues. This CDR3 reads CSAEDAGSGSPLHF. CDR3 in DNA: TGCAGTGCTGAAGATGCAGGCTCGGGTTCACCCCTCCACTTT.

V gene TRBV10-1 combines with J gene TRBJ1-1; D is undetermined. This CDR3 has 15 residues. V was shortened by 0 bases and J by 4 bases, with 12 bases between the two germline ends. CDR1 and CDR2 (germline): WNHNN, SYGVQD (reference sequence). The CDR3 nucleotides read TGCGCCAGCAGTGAGTCGCGGGGAATTGGCACTGAAGCTTTCTTT. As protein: CASSESRGIGTEAFF.

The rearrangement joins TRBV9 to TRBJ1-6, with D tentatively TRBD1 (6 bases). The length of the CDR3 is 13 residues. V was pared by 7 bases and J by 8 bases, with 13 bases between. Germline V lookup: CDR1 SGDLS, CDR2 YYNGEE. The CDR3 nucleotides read TGTGCCAGCCACCCACAGGGCGATTCACCCCTCCACTTT. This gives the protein CASHPQGDSPLHF.

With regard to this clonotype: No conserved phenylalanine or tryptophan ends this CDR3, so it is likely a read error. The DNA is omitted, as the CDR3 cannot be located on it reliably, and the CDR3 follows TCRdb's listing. The CDR3 region is CSARDPTL. The chain links TRBV20-1 to TRBJ1-2. Germline CDR1 DFQATT, CDR2 SNEGSKA (reference sequence). 8 amino acids form the CDR3, both terminal residues included.